This entry is about one TCR beta chain. Its antigen is still unknown. The sample is drawn from a study of cytomegalovirus exposure and HLA in healthy donors. Study-level results: Rare TCR sequences dominated, though some public TCRs recurred in many donors. In an earlier analysis, productive rearrangement rates for most beta V segments clustered near 87% or 30%. Prediction of most subjects' HLA-A and HLA-B alleles by TCR beta sequences was reportedly accurate.

It was with 60 Vbeta and 13 Jbeta primers that the PCR ran. Profiled with immunoSEQ multiplex PCR; TCRdb holds only in-frame clones, not every one. The sample holds more than 100,000 clones, roughly three fifths seen once. The clonotype comes from a man between 18 and 35 years old in good health and CMV-seronegative. Sequencing used PBMCs.

The CDR3 nucleotides read TGTGCCAGCAATCCAGGCAATCAGCCCCAGCATTTT. Translating gives CASNPGNQPQHF. This chain connects TRBV2 to TRBJ1-5; no clear D gene. The ends were cut back, 7 bases at V and 2 bases at J, with 6 bases in the middle. CDR1 is SNHLY and CDR2 is FYNNEI in the germline V gene. The CDR3 runs to 12 residues.